A single sample gave rise to the 4 T cell receptor beta chains below, sequenced in a study of blood T cell repertoires in COVID-19. Only in-frame clones appear in the TCRdb table, and some are missing; sequencing was by immunoSEQ multiplex PCR. The sample contains some 290,000 clones, about 85% of which appear only once. Source material: peripheral blood. These receptors came from a woman between 50 and 59 years old who had recovered from COVID-19.

This clone appeared a few times. The rearrangement uses TRBV4-1 and TRBJ1-4; 7 nucleotides line up with TRBD1. The CDR3 runs to 15 residues. V trimming: 3 bases; J trimming: 5 bases; junction bases outside the gene matches: 6. Looked up from germline, CDR1 is MGHRA and CDR2 is YSYEKL. The CDR3 region is CASSHVDRLNEKLFF. As DNA, the CDR3 is TGCGCCAGCAGCCATGTGGACAGGCTGAATGAAAAACTGTTTTTT.

This chain joins TRBV28 and TRBJ1-1; 7 bases line up with TRBD1. Germline V CDR1 and CDR2: MDHEN, SYDVKM. The CDR3 length is 17 residues. V shed 3 bases, J shed 4 bases, and the junction held 14 bases outside the gene matches. The CDR3 region has the DNA TGTGCCAGCAGTTTGTCGAGGGGGCGAAGGGACCTCACTGAAGCTTTCTTT. The encoded protein is CASSLSRGRRDLTEAFF.

The chain combines TRBV5-1 with TRBJ2-7; D not certain. The germline V and J ends were trimmed by 5 bases and 7 bases, with 13 bases remaining between them. The CDR3 length is 12 residues. Germline V gives CDR1 SGHRS, CDR2 YFSETQ. The CDR3 loop is CASRSNRREQYF. As DNA, the CDR3 is TGCGCCAGCAGATCCAACAGACGGGAGCAGTACTTC.

This chain connects TRBV10-1 to TRBJ2-1; 9 nucleotides align to TRBD1. The CDR3 is 17 amino acids. Unmatched junction bases numbered 15, after V lost 6 bases and J lost 6 bases. CDR1 is WNHNN and CDR2 is SYGVQD in the germline V gene (reference sequence). The CDR3 loop reads CASRAPVQGAESNEQFF. DNA for the CDR3: TGCGCCAGCAGGGCCCCGGTACAGGGGGCGGAAAGCAATGAGCAGTTCTTC.